This T cell receptor (beta chain) was captured by sequencing in a study of CD8+ T cells in alopecia areata. The CDR3 loop spans 17 amino acids. The germline V gene encodes CDR1 MDHEN and CDR2 SYDVKM. V lost 3 bases and J 0 bases, leaving 12 bases between the germline ends. RNA extraction and reverse transcription yielded cDNA as sequencing template. TCRdb's table, derived via immunoSEQ multiplex PCR, lists solely in-frame clones and lacks some. There are 130,000 or so clones in the sample; 47% occur only once, and under 12% lies in the top ten. Findings and caveats of the study: Scalp samples also yield sequences from resident alphabeta T cells of normal skin.

To note about this clone: What it recognizes is unknown.

J is TRBJ2-6 and V is TRBV28; the D gene is possibly TRBD1 (5 bases). The receptor was derived from a human donor with alopecia areata. Sequenced material: NKG2D-low CD8+ T cells sorted from blood. The CDR3 coding sequence is TGTGCCAGCAGTTTCCAGGGCAGCCCCTCTGGGGCCAACGTCCTGACTTTC. It codes for CASSFQGSPSGANVLTF.